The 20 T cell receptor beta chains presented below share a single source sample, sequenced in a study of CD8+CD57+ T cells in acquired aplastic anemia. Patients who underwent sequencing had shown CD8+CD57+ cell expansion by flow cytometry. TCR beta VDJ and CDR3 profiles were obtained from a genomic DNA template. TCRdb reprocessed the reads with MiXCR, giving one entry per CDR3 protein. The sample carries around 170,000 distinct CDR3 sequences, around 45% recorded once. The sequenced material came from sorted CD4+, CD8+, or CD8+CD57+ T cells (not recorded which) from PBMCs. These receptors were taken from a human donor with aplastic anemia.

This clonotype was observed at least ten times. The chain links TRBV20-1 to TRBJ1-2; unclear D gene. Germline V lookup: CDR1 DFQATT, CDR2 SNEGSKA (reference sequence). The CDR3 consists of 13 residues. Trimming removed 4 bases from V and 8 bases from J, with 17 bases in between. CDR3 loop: CSAKSGDKSGYTF. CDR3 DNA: TGCAGTGCTAAAAGCGGTGACAAGAGCGGCTACACCTTC.

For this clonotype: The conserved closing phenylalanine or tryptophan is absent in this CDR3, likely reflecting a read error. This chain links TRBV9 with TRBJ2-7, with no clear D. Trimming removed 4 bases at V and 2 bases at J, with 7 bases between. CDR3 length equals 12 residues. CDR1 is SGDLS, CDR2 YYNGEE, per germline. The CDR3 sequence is CASSPRPYEQYL. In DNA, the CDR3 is TGTGCCAGCAGCCCCCGACCCTACGAGCAGTACCTC.

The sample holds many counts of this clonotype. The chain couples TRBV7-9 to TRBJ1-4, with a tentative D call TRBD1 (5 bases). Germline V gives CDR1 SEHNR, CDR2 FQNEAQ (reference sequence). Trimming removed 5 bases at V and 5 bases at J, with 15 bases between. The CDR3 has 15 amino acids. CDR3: CASSPGQRGNEKLFF. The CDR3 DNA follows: TGTGCCAGCAGCCCCGGCCAGCGGGGGAATGAAAAACTGTTTTTT.

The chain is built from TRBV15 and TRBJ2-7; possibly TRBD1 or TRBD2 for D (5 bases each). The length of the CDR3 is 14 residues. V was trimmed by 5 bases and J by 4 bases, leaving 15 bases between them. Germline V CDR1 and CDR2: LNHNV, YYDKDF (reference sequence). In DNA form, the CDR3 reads TGTGCCACCAGCCGAGGGGCAGGGATTTACGAGCAGTACTTC. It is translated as CATSRGAGIYEQYF.

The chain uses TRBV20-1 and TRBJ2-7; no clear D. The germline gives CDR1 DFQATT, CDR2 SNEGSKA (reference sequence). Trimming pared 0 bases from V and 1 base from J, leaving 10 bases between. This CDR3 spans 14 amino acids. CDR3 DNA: TGCAGTGCTAGAGATGAGACTTCTTCCTACGAGCAGTACTTC. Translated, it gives CSARDETSSYEQYF.

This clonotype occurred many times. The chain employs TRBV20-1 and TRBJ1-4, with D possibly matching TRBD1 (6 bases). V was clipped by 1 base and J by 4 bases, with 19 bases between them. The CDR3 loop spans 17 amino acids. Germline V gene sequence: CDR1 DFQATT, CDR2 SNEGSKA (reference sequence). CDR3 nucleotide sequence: TGCAGTGCTAGAGCTTTGTACGGGACACGGCTTAATGAAAAACTGTTTTTT. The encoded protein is CSARALYGTRLNEKLFF.

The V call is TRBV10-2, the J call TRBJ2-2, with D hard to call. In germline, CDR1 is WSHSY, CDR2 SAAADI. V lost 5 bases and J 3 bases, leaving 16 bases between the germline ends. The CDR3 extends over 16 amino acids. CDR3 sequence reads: CASSRGDLGDTGELFF. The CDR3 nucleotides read TGCGCCAGCAGTCGCGGAGATCTAGGAGACACCGGGGAGCTGTTTTTT.

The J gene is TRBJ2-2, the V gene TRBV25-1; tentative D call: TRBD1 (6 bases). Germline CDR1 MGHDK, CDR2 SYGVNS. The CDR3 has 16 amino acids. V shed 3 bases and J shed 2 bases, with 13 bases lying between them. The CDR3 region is CASSDSGAANTGELFF. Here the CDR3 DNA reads TGTGCCAGCAGTGATTCAGGGGCCGCTAACACCGGGGAGCTGTTTTTT.

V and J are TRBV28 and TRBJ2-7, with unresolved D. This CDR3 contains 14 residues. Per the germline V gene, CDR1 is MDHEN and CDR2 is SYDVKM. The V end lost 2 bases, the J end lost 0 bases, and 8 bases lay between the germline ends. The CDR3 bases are TGTGCCAGCAGTTTACTGGCGGCCTCCTACGAGCAGTACTTC. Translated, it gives CASSLLAASYEQYF.

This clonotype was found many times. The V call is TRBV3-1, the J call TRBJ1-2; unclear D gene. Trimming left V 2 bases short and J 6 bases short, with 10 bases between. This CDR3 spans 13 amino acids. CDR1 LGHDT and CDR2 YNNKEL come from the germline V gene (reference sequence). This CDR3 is CASSQTGSHGYTF. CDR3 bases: TGTGCCAGCAGCCAAACCGGGTCCCATGGCTACACCTTC.

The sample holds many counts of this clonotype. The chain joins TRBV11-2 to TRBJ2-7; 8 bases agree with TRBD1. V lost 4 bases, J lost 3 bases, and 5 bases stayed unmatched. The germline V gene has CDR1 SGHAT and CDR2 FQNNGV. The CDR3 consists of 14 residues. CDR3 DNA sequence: TGTGCCAGCAGCTGGAGCGACAGGGGCTACGAGCAGTACTTC. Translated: CASSWSDRGYEQYF.

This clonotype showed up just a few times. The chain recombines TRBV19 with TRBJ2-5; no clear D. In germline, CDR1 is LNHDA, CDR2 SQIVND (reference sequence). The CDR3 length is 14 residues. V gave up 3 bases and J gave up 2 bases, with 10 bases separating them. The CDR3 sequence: CASSIGVSQETQYF. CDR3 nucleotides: TGTGCCAGTAGTATTGGAGTTTCGCAAGAGACCCAGTACTTC.

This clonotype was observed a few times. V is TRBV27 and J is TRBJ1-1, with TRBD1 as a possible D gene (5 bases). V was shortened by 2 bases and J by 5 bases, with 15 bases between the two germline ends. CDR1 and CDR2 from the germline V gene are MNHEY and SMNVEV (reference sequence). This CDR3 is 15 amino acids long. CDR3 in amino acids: CASSLKWWGETEAFF. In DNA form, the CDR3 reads TGTGCCAGCAGTTTAAAGTGGTGGGGGGAGACTGAAGCTTTCTTT.

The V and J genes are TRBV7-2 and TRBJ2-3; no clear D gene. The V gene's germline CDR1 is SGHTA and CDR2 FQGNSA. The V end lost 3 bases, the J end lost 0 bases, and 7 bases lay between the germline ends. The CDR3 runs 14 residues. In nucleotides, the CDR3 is TGTGCCAGCAGCTTGGTCCAGAGCACAGATACGCAGTATTTT. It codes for CASSLVQSTDTQYF. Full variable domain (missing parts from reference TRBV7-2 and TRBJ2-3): GAGVSQSPSNKVTEKGKDVELRCDPISGHTALYWYRQSLGQGLEFLIYFQGNSAPDKSGLPSDRFSAERTGGSVSTLTIQRTQQEDSAVYLCASSLVQSTDTQYFGPGTRLTVL.

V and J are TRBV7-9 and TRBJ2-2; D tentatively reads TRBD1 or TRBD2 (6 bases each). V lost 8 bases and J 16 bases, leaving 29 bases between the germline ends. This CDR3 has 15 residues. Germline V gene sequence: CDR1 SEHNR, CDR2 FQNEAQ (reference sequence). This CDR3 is CASLNSAISRGGPFF. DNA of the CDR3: TGTGCCAGCCTCAACTCGGCAATATCACGAGGGGGGCCGTTTTTT. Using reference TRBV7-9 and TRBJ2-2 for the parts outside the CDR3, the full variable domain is DTGVSQNPRHKITKRGQNVTFRCDPISEHNRLYWYRQTLGQGPEFLTYFQNEAQLEKSRLLSDRFSAERPKGSFSTLEIQRTEQGDSAMYLCASLNSAISRGGPFFGEGSRLTVL.

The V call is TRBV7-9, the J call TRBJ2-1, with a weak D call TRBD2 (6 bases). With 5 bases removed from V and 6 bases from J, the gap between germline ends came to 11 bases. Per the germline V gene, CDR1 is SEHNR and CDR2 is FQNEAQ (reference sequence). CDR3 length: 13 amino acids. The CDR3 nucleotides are TGTGCCAGCAGCCCCCCGGGGGTCAATGAGCAGTTCTTC. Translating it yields CASSPPGVNEQFF.

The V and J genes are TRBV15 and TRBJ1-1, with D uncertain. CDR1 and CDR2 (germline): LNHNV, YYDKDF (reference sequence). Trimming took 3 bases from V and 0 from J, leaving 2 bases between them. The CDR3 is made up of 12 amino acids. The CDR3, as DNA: TGTGCCACCAGCAGTATGAACACTGAAGCTTTCTTT. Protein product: CATSSMNTEAFF.

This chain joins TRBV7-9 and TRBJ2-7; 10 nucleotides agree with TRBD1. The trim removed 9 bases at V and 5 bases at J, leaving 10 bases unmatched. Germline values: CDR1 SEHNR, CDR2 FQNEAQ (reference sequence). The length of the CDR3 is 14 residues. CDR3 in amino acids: CASSLDRGLHEQYF. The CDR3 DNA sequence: TGTGCCAGTAGCCTCGACAGGGGGCTCCACGAGCAGTACTTC.

The DNA for the CDR3 is TGTGCCAGCGCTAGGGACTGGCGAAGGAACACTGAAGCTTTCTTT. Protein: CASARDWRRNTEAFF. The chain couples TRBV6-6 to TRBJ1-1; a possible D gene is TRBD1 (5 bases). Between the trimmed V and J ends, which lost 8 bases and 1 base, there was a span of 17 bases. The CDR3 consists of 15 residues. CDR1 and CDR2 (germline): MNHNY, SVGAGI (reference sequence).

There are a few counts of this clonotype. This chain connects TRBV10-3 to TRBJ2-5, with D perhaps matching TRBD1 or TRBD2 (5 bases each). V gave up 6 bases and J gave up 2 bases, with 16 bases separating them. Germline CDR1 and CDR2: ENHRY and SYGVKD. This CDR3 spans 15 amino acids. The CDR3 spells CAISRPGPGQETQYF. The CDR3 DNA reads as TGTGCCATCAGCCGGCCGGGGCCCGGACAAGAGACCCAGTACTTC.